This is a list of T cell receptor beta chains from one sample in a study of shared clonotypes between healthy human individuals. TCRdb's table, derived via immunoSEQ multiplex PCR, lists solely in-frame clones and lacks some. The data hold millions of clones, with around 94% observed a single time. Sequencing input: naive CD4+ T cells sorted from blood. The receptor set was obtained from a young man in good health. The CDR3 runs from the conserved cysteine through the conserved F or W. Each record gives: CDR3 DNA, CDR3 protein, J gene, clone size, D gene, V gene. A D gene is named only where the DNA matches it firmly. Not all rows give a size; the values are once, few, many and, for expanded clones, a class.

DNA: TGTGCCAGCAGCCCCCAGATGGACCTTGAAGCTTTCTTT
CDR3: CASSPQMDLEAFF
J: TRBJ1-1
size: .
D: .
V: TRBV9

DNA: TGTGCCTGGTCTGTGGGGGGTAGCACTGAAGCTTTCTTT
CDR3: CAWSVGGSTEAFF
J: TRBJ1-1
size: few
D: .
V: TRBV30

DNA: TGTGCCAGCTCACCGTTTGCGATAGCTAATCTGAACACTGAAGCTTTCTTT
CDR3: CASSPFAIANLNTEAFF
J: TRBJ1-1
size: .
D: .
V: TRBV18

DNA: TGTGCCAGCAGCCGTCCGAGGAGCCCAACCTACGAGCAGTACTTC
CDR3: CASSRPRSPTYEQYF
J: TRBJ2-7
size: .
D: .
V: TRBV11-2

DNA: TGTGCCAGCAGCGTGGCCAGTGTCCTTACAGATACGCAGTATTTT
CDR3: CASSVASVLTDTQYF
J: TRBJ2-3
size: .
D: .
V: TRBV9

DNA: TGTGCCAGCAGTTTATGGGCTAGCGGGGGGGCAACAGGAGCCAAAAACATTCAGTACTTC
CDR3: CASSLWASGGATGAKNIQYF
J: TRBJ2-4
size: .
D: TRBD2
V: TRBV28

DNA: TGCGCCAGCAGCTTGGGAGGGGGTAACTCCTACGAGCAGTACTTC
CDR3: CASSLGGGNSYEQYF
J: TRBJ2-7
size: few
D: .
V: TRBV5-1

DNA: TGTGCCAGTAGTGGAAGACAGGGAGGGCATCAGCCCCAGCATTTT
CDR3: CASSGRQGGHQPQHF
J: TRBJ1-5
size: few
D: TRBD1
V: TRBV19

DNA: TGTGCCAGCGGTTCTCCTGGGGGAGGGCCGAGAGGACAGTTCTTC
CDR3: CASGSPGGGPRGQFF
J: TRBJ2-1
size: once
D: TRBD2
V: TRBV7-2

DNA: TGTGCCAGCAGGGCGGATTCAACAGGGGCCGGCCATGGCTACACCTTC
CDR3: CASRADSTGAGHGYTF
J: TRBJ1-2
size: .
D: TRBD1
V: TRBV6-6

DNA: TGTGCCAGTACCCCAGTCCCGGATCGGCCCCAGCATTTT
CDR3: CASTPVPDRPQHF
J: TRBJ1-5
size: few
D: .
V: TRBV19

DNA: TGCGCCAGCAGTGAGTCGACGGGGGGGCGTAATTCACCCCTCCACTTT
CDR3: CASSESTGGRNSPLHF
J: TRBJ1-6
size: once
D: .
V: TRBV10-2

DNA: TGTGCCATCACTGGGACTAGCGGGAGCCCGAGCACCGGGGAGCTGTTTTTT
CDR3: CAITGTSGSPSTGELFF
J: TRBJ2-2
size: .
D: TRBD2
V: TRBV10-3

DNA: TGTGCCAGCAGCGTAGGACAGAATCCATCCCCCCAGTACTTC
CDR3: CASSVGQNPSPQYF
J: TRBJ2-5
size: once
D: .
V: TRBV9

DNA: TGTGCCATCAGTGAGTCGGAATCGCCTGGAGGGGAGGAGACCCAGTACTTC
CDR3: CAISESESPGGEETQYF
J: TRBJ2-5
size: .
D: .
V: TRBV10-3

DNA: TGTGCCAGCAGCTTAGTATCCCCCCTAGCGGGGGGAGGAGAGCAGTTCTTC
CDR3: CASSLVSPLAGGGEQFF
J: TRBJ2-1
size: .
D: TRBD2
V: TRBV11-2

DNA: TGTGCCAGCAGCCCGCATAGCAGGGGGCAAAACACAGATACGCAGTATTTT
CDR3: CASSPHSRGQNTDTQYF
J: TRBJ2-3
size: .
D: TRBD1
V: TRBV7-9

DNA: TGTGCCAGCCGAGATAGCGGGGGGGCGTGGGAGACCCAGTACTTC
CDR3: CASRDSGGAWETQYF
J: TRBJ2-5
size: .
D: TRBD2
V: TRBV6-5

DNA: TGTGCCAGCAGTCCGATAGCGGGCGCCTCCTACGAGCAGTACTTC
CDR3: CASSPIAGASYEQYF
J: TRBJ2-7
size: .
D: TRBD2
V: TRBV7-9

DNA: TGTGCCAGCAGCTTACTGACGGTCTCTGGAAACACCATATATTTT
CDR3: CASSLLTVSGNTIYF
J: TRBJ1-3
size: .
D: .
V: TRBV7-9

DNA: TGTGCCAGCAGCTTATCTTCGAGCGGGAAGAAGGTAGAGACCCAGTACTTC
CDR3: CASSLSSSGKKVETQYF
J: TRBJ2-5
size: once
D: TRBD2
V: TRBV11-2

DNA: TGTGCCAGCAGAGTGGACTCTAGCTTTGGCTACACCTTC
CDR3: CASRVDSSFGYTF
J: TRBJ1-2
size: .
D: .
V: TRBV2

DNA: TGTGCCAGCAACCGACAGGGAGCCCTCAATCAGCCCCAGCATTTT
CDR3: CASNRQGALNQPQHF
J: TRBJ1-5
size: .
D: TRBD1
V: TRBV6-6

DNA: TGTGCCAGCAGCTCCCTGCCCCTACAGAAAGAGACCCAGTACTTC
CDR3: CASSSLPLQKETQYF
J: TRBJ2-5
size: .
D: .
V: TRBV11-2

DNA: TGTGCCAGCAGTGACTTGGATACGCAGTATTTT
CDR3: CASSDLDTQYF
J: TRBJ2-3
size: .
D: .
V: TRBV6-1

DNA: TGCGCCAGCAGCTTGGAACCCCAGAGTCGTAACACCGGGGAGCTGTTTTTT
CDR3: CASSLEPQSRNTGELFF
J: TRBJ2-2
size: .
D: .
V: TRBV5-1

DNA: TGTGCCAGTAGTATCTACGGGGAGTCTAATTCACCCCTCCACTTT
CDR3: CASSIYGESNSPLHF
J: TRBJ1-6
size: .
D: .
V: TRBV19

DNA: TGTGCCAGCAGCCTGGGAAGCGCTTCTGGAAACACCATATATTTT
CDR3: CASSLGSASGNTIYF
J: TRBJ1-3
size: .
D: .
V: TRBV5-5

DNA: TGTGCCAGCAGCTTAGATCTGGGACGCGAGCAGTACTTC
CDR3: CASSLDLGREQYF
J: TRBJ2-7
size: .
D: .
V: TRBV7-6

DNA: TGTGCCATCAGTGAGTCCGACACCGGGGAGCTGTTTTTT
CDR3: CAISESDTGELFF
J: TRBJ2-2
size: .
D: .
V: TRBV10-3

DNA: TGCGCCAGCAGCCTAATTTCGACAGGAATAAATGAAGCTTTCTTT
CDR3: CASSLISTGINEAFF
J: TRBJ1-1
size: .
D: .
V: TRBV5-1

DNA: TGTGCTAGCAGCGCCGACAGGGGCTACGAGCAGTACTTC
CDR3: CASSADRGYEQYF
J: TRBJ2-7
size: .
D: TRBD1
V: TRBV7-7

DNA: TGTGCCAGTAGTATTATTAGTTCTGGAGAGCAGTACTTC
CDR3: CASSIISSGEQYF
J: TRBJ2-7
size: .
D: .
V: TRBV19

DNA: TGCAGCGTTGGGGAGGTGACCAACACCATATATTTT
CDR3: CSVGEVTNTIYF
J: TRBJ1-3
size: .
D: .
V: TRBV29-1

DNA: TGTGCCAGCAGCTTTTGGTCAGGGGGCCTAGTCAATGAGCAGTTCTTC
CDR3: CASSFWSGGLVNEQFF
J: TRBJ2-1
size: .
D: TRBD1
V: TRBV5-6

DNA: TGCGCCAGCAGTGAGTCTGGGAATTCACCCCTCCACTTT
CDR3: CASSESGNSPLHF
J: TRBJ1-6
size: few
D: .
V: TRBV10-1

DNA: TGCGCCAGCAGCTTGGAATTAGGCGGGTACACTGAAGCTTTCTTT
CDR3: CASSLELGGYTEAFF
J: TRBJ1-1
size: .
D: .
V: TRBV5-1

DNA: TGTGCCAGCAGTTCGCGGACCTGGGGTAATTCACCCCTCCACTTT
CDR3: CASSSRTWGNSPLHF
J: TRBJ1-6
size: .
D: .
V: TRBV6-6

DNA: TGTGCCAGTAGCAACAGGGGTGGGAACACTGAAGCTTTCTTT
CDR3: CASSNRGGNTEAFF
J: TRBJ1-1
size: .
D: TRBD1
V: TRBV19

DNA: TGCGCCAGCAGCCTCACTAGCCGGGGCTCCTACAATGAGCAGTTCTTC
CDR3: CASSLTSRGSYNEQFF
J: TRBJ2-1
size: .
D: .
V: TRBV5-1

DNA: TGTGCCAGTTCGGAGACAGGGGGTCACAATGAGCAGTTCTTC
CDR3: CASSETGGHNEQFF
J: TRBJ2-1
size: .
D: TRBD1
V: TRBV2

DNA: TGTGCCAGCAGGGCACGGGACGGAGGGAATGAAAAACTGTTTTTT
CDR3: CASRARDGGNEKLFF
J: TRBJ1-4
size: .
D: .
V: TRBV2

DNA: TGTGCCAGCTGGCCAGGGGGTTCACTATCCTACGAGCAGTACTTC
CDR3: CASWPGGSLSYEQYF
J: TRBJ2-7
size: .
D: TRBD1
V: TRBV6-5

DNA: TGTGCCAGCAGCGCCGGGACAGGTGACCCCTATGGCTACACCTTC
CDR3: CASSAGTGDPYGYTF
J: TRBJ1-2
size: .
D: TRBD1
V: TRBV5-4

DNA: TGTGCCTGGAGTGTACAGCTCAAAAGCACAGATACGCAGTATTTT
CDR3: CAWSVQLKSTDTQYF
J: TRBJ2-3
size: .
D: .
V: TRBV30

DNA: TGTGCCAGCAGCTTGACCGGGACAGGGAACACTGAAGCTTTCTTT
CDR3: CASSLTGTGNTEAFF
J: TRBJ1-1
size: .
D: TRBD1
V: TRBV5-4

DNA: TGTGCCAGCAGCTTAGCAGGGACTTACACCGGTGAGCAGTTCTTC
CDR3: CASSLAGTYTGEQFF
J: TRBJ2-1
size: .
D: .
V: TRBV7-6

DNA: TGTGCCAGCAGCGCCCGGGACAGCGCTTCACCCCTCCACTTT
CDR3: CASSARDSASPLHF
J: TRBJ1-6
size: .
D: TRBD1
V: TRBV6-5

DNA: TGCGCCAGCAGCTTGGGGGGTCCCGGGACAGGTGTCTCTGGGGCCAACGTCCTGACTTTC
CDR3: CASSLGGPGTGVSGANVLTF
J: TRBJ2-6
size: .
D: TRBD1
V: TRBV5-1